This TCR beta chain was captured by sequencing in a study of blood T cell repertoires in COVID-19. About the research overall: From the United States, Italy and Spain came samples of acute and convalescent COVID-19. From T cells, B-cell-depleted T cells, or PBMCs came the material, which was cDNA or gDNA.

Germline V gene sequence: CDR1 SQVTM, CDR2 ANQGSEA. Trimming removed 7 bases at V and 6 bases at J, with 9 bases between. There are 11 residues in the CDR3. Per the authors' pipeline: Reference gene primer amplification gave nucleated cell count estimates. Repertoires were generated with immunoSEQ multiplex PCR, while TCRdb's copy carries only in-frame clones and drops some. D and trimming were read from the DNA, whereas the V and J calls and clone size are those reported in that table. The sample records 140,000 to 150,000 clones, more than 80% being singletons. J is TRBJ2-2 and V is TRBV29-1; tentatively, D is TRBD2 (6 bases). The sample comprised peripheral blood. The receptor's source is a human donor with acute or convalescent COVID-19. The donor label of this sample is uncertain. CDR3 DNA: TGCAGCGCTGGAGGGGCCGGGGAGCTGTTTTTT. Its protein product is CSAGGAGELFF.